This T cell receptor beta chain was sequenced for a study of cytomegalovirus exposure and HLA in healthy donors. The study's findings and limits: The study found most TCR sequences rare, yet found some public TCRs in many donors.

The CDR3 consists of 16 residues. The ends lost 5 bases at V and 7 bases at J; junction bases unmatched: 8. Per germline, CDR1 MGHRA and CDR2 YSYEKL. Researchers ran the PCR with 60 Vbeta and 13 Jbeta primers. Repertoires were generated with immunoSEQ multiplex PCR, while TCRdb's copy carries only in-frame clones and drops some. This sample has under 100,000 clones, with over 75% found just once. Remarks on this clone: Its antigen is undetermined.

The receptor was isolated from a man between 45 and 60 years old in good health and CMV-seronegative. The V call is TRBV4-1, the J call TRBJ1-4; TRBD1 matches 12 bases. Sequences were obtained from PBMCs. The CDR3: CASSLGTGGISEKLFF. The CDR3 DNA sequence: TGCGCCAGCAGCTTGGGGACAGGGGGCATTTCTGAAAAACTGTTTTTT.